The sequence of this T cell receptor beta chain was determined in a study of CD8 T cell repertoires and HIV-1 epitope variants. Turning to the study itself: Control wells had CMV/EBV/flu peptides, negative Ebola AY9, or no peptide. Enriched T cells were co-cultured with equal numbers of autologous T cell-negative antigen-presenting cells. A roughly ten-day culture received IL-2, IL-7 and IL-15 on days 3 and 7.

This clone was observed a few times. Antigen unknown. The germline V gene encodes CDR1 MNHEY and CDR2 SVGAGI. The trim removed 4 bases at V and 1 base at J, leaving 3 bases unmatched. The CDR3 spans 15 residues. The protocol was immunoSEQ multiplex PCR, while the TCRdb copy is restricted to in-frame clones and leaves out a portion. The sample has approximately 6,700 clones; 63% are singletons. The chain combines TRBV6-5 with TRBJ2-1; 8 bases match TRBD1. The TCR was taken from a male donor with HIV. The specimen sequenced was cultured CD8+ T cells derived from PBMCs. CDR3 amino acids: CASSSGQASYNEQFF. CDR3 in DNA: TGTGCCAGCAGTTCGGGACAGGCATCCTACAATGAGCAGTTCTTC.